Listed below are T cell receptor beta chains from one sample, sequenced in a study of blood T cell repertoires in COVID-19. The protocol was immunoSEQ multiplex PCR, while the TCRdb copy is restricted to in-frame clones and leaves out a portion. The repertoire includes about 270,000 clones, about nine tenths of them detected once, and roughly 12% sits in the top ten. Sequenced: peripheral blood. All receptors derive from a woman aged 25-40 years with COVID-19, enrolled during active disease. The CDR3 runs from the conserved cysteine through the conserved F or W. A D gene is named only where the DNA matches it firmly. Clone size, where shown, is once, few, many, or a class for clones that have expanded.

clone size: .
V gene: TRBV15
D gene: TRBD1
J gene: TRBJ1-5
CDR3 DNA: TGTGCCACCAGCACGACAGGGATGAGCCAGCCCCAGCATTTT
CDR3 protein: CATSTTGMSQPQHF

clone size: .
V gene: TRBV5-1
D gene: TRBD2
J gene: TRBJ2-2
CDR3 DNA: TGCGCCAGCAGCCTACCACTAGCGGGGAACACCGGGGAGCTGTTTTTT
CDR3 protein: CASSLPLAGNTGELFF

clone size: .
V gene: TRBV19
D gene: .
J gene: TRBJ1-1
CDR3 DNA: TGTGCCAGCCCTCCGGGGAACATGAACACTGAAGCTTTCTTT
CDR3 protein: CASPPGNMNTEAFF

clone size: .
V gene: TRBV2
D gene: TRBD2
J gene: TRBJ2-5
CDR3 DNA: TGTGCCAGCAGTGATGGAGCGGGGGGGTCGGAGACCCAGTACTTC
CDR3 protein: CASSDGAGGSETQYF

clone size: .
V gene: TRBV21-1
D gene: .
J gene: TRBJ2-1
CDR3 DNA: TGTGCCAGCAGCATTGGCGGGGGGGCGGGCAATGAGCAGTTCTTC
CDR3 protein: CASSIGGGAGNEQFF

clone size: once
V gene: TRBV7-8
D gene: TRBD1
J gene: TRBJ2-7
CDR3 DNA: TGTGCCAGCAGCTACCGGACAGGGGGCTCCTACGAGCAGTACTTC
CDR3 protein: CASSYRTGGSYEQYF

clone size: few
V gene: TRBV19
D gene: .
J gene: TRBJ2-7
CDR3 DNA: TGTGCCAGTAGTACGGACGGACTGCAGTACTTC
CDR3 protein: CASSTDGLQYF

clone size: once
V gene: TRBV27
D gene: .
J gene: TRBJ2-7
CDR3 DNA: TGTGCCCTGAAACCGAACGTGGCTTCCTACGAGCAGTACTTC
CDR3 protein: CALKPNVASYEQYF

clone size: .
V gene: TRBV12-5
D gene: .
J gene: TRBJ1-1
CDR3 DNA: TGTGCTAGTGGTCGGACAGTGAACACTGAAGCTTTCTTT
CDR3 protein: CASGRTVNTEAFF

clone size: .
V gene: TRBV27
D gene: .
J gene: TRBJ1-2
CDR3 DNA: TGTGCCAGCAGTTTAACCCGCCCAGGCCAGGGCTATGGCTACACCTTC
CDR3 protein: CASSLTRPGQGYGYTF

clone size: once
V gene: TRBV6-5
D gene: TRBD1
J gene: TRBJ1-2
CDR3 DNA: TGTGCCAGCCATTGGACAGGGGCGAGTGTTGGCTACACCTTC
CDR3 protein: CASHWTGASVGYTF

clone size: .
V gene: TRBV7-2
D gene: TRBD2
J gene: TRBJ2-7
CDR3 DNA: TGTGCCAGCAGGTTAGCTAGCGGGGCCCACGAGCAGTACTTC
CDR3 protein: CASRLASGAHEQYF

clone size: .
V gene: TRBV2
D gene: .
J gene: TRBJ1-5
CDR3 DNA: TGTGCCAGCGGCGACTCGAGCGGCAATCAGCCCCAGCATTTT
CDR3 protein: CASGDSSGNQPQHF

clone size: .
V gene: TRBV24-1
D gene: .
J gene: TRBJ2-3
CDR3 DNA: TGTGCCACCAGTGATTGGGAGGGGGACACAGATACGCAGTATTTT
CDR3 protein: CATSDWEGDTDTQYF

clone size: .
V gene: TRBV2
D gene: TRBD1
J gene: TRBJ1-2
CDR3 DNA: TGTGCCAGCAGGACCAGGGGGGCGAAAAACTATGGCTACACCTTC
CDR3 protein: CASRTRGAKNYGYTF

clone size: .
V gene: TRBV19
D gene: TRBD1
J gene: TRBJ2-2
CDR3 DNA: TGTGCCAGTAGTGAAGGACAGGCGAACACCGGGGAGCTGTTTTTT
CDR3 protein: CASSEGQANTGELFF

clone size: .
V gene: TRBV7-6
D gene: .
J gene: TRBJ2-1
CDR3 DNA: TGTGCCAGCAGCTTCGACACCGATCTGAGCTCCTACAATGAGCAGTTCTTC
CDR3 protein: CASSFDTDLSSYNEQFF

clone size: .
V gene: TRBV28
D gene: .
J gene: TRBJ2-7
CDR3 DNA: TGTGCCAGCAGTGCCCCGACAGCGAGCTCCTACGAGCAGTACTTC
CDR3 protein: CASSAPTASSYEQYF

clone size: .
V gene: TRBV19
D gene: TRBD1
J gene: TRBJ1-1
CDR3 DNA: TGTGCCAGTACACCAGGGGGCAAGAACACTGAAGCTTTCTTT
CDR3 protein: CASTPGGKNTEAFF

clone size: .
V gene: TRBV4-1
D gene: .
J gene: TRBJ2-2
CDR3 DNA: TGCGCCAGCAGCCAAGATTCGAGCGGAACCGGGGAGCTGTTTTTT
CDR3 protein: CASSQDSSGTGELFF

clone size: .
V gene: TRBV10-1
D gene: TRBD2
J gene: TRBJ2-3
CDR3 DNA: TGCGCCAGCAGGGGGGGGAACACAGATACGCAGTATTTT
CDR3 protein: CASRGGNTDTQYF

clone size: .
V gene: TRBV7-9
D gene: .
J gene: TRBJ1-2
CDR3 DNA: TGTGCCGCGCGGCCCAGGGACACCTTCTACACCTTC
CDR3 protein: CAARPRDTFYTF

clone size: .
V gene: TRBV24-1
D gene: .
J gene: TRBJ2-2
CDR3 DNA: TGTGCCACCCAACTGCGGGGGAACACCGGGGAGCTGTTTTTT
CDR3 protein: CATQLRGNTGELFF

clone size: .
V gene: TRBV5-4
D gene: .
J gene: TRBJ2-5
CDR3 DNA: TGTGCCAGCAGCTCCCGAATAACGAGCCTGGAGACCCAGTACTTC
CDR3 protein: CASSSRITSLETQYF

clone size: .
V gene: TRBV19
D gene: TRBD2
J gene: TRBJ2-5
CDR3 DNA: TGTGCCAGTAGTATCCCAGGACTAGTCGAGACCCAGTACTTC
CDR3 protein: CASSIPGLVETQYF

clone size: .
V gene: TRBV24-1
D gene: .
J gene: TRBJ2-2
CDR3 DNA: TGTGCCACCAGTGCCCCAGCCGGGGAGCTGTTTTTT
CDR3 protein: CATSAPAGELFF

clone size: .
V gene: TRBV4-1
D gene: .
J gene: TRBJ2-1
CDR3 DNA: TGCGCCAGCAGCCACCACGGGATCAAATACAATGAGCAGTTCTTC
CDR3 protein: CASSHHGIKYNEQFF

clone size: .
V gene: TRBV27
D gene: TRBD1
J gene: TRBJ1-3
CDR3 DNA: TGTGCCAGCAGTTCCCTACAGGGGAGTTTCCGAAACACCATATATTTT
CDR3 protein: CASSSLQGSFRNTIYF

clone size: .
V gene: TRBV5-6
D gene: .
J gene: TRBJ2-7
CDR3 DNA: TGTGCCAGCAGACCCTATCAGGGGTGGTCGTACGAGCAGTACTTC
CDR3 protein: CASRPYQGWSYEQYF

clone size: .
V gene: TRBV4-1
D gene: .
J gene: TRBJ2-7
CDR3 DNA: TGCGCCAGCAGCCAAGCGAGATCCTACGAGCAGTACTTC
CDR3 protein: CASSQARSYEQYF

clone size: .
V gene: TRBV3-1/TRBV3-2
D gene: .
J gene: TRBJ2-1
CDR3 DNA: TGTGCCAGCAGCCAAGGGGAGAGCTCCTACAATGAGCAGTTCTTC
CDR3 protein: CASSQGESSYNEQFF

clone size: .
V gene: TRBV11-2
D gene: TRBD1
J gene: TRBJ1-5
CDR3 DNA: TGTGCCAGCAGCACAGACAGGGGAAGCAATCAGCCCCAGCATTTT
CDR3 protein: CASSTDRGSNQPQHF

clone size: .
V gene: TRBV10-3
D gene: .
J gene: TRBJ2-3
CDR3 DNA: TGTGCCATCAGTGAGCGCACGGGTACCCCGTCCCCCAAGGAACGAGATACGCAGTATTTT
CDR3 protein: CAISERTGTPSPKERDTQYF

clone size: .
V gene: TRBV20-1
D gene: .
J gene: TRBJ2-7
CDR3 DNA: TGCAGTGCGGGGGCGGCCTACGAGCAGTACTTC
CDR3 protein: CSAGAAYEQYF

clone size: .
V gene: TRBV5-4
D gene: .
J gene: TRBJ2-3
CDR3 DNA: TGTGCCAGCAGCTTTCGTCTAGTGGGCACAGATACGCAGTATTTT
CDR3 protein: CASSFRLVGTDTQYF

clone size: .
V gene: TRBV5-1
D gene: .
J gene: TRBJ2-7
CDR3 DNA: TGCGCCAGCAGCTTGGGGGCAGCCTCCTACGAGCAGTACTTC
CDR3 protein: CASSLGAASYEQYF

clone size: .
V gene: TRBV7-2
D gene: TRBD1
J gene: TRBJ2-2
CDR3 DNA: TGTGCCAGCAGCCGCGACCGGGACAGGGACACCGGGGAGCTGTTTTTT
CDR3 protein: CASSRDRDRDTGELFF

clone size: .
V gene: TRBV6-2/TRBV6-3
D gene: .
J gene: TRBJ2-1
CDR3 DNA: TGTGCCAGCAGTTCCCCCTTCTCGGATGAGCAGTTCTTC
CDR3 protein: CASSSPFSDEQFF

clone size: .
V gene: TRBV28
D gene: .
J gene: TRBJ1-2
CDR3 DNA: TGTGCCAGCAGTTTATCCGGGGGAGTTTATGGCTACACCTTC
CDR3 protein: CASSLSGGVYGYTF

clone size: many
V gene: TRBV28
D gene: TRBD1
J gene: TRBJ1-3
CDR3 DNA: TGTGCCAGCAGGTCCCCCGGGACAGGGAACGTACAGGGTGGGAACACCATATATTTT
CDR3 protein: CASRSPGTGNVQGGNTIYF

clone size: .
V gene: TRBV5-1
D gene: TRBD1
J gene: TRBJ1-4
CDR3 DNA: TGCGCCAGCAGCTACGTAATGACAGGGTTGGCTAATGAAAAACTGTTTTTT
CDR3 protein: CASSYVMTGLANEKLFF

clone size: .
V gene: TRBV27
D gene: .
J gene: TRBJ2-7
CDR3 DNA: TGTGCCAGCAGTTTATCGGTGGGGGGGCAGTACGAGCAGTACTTC
CDR3 protein: CASSLSVGGQYEQYF

clone size: .
V gene: TRBV7-9
D gene: TRBD1
J gene: TRBJ1-1
CDR3 DNA: TGTGCCAGCAGCAAATCTGGACAGGGTGGCACTGAAGCTTTCTTT
CDR3 protein: CASSKSGQGGTEAFF

clone size: .
V gene: TRBV5-5
D gene: .
J gene: TRBJ1-6
CDR3 DNA: TGTGCCAGCAGCTTGGAGGAGGGTGGTATTTCACCCCTCCACTTT
CDR3 protein: CASSLEEGGISPLHF

clone size: once
V gene: TRBV5-1
D gene: .
J gene: TRBJ2-2
CDR3 DNA: TGCGCCAGCAGCTTGGACGGCAGGGGTAGCGCCGGGGAGCTGTTTTTT
CDR3 protein: CASSLDGRGSAGELFF

clone size: .
V gene: TRBV15
D gene: TRBD1
J gene: TRBJ2-7
CDR3 DNA: TGTGCCACCAAAAACAGGGGGCGCAGCGACGAGCAGTACTTC
CDR3 protein: CATKNRGRSDEQYF

clone size: .
V gene: TRBV6-2/TRBV6-3
D gene: .
J gene: TRBJ2-6
CDR3 DNA: TGTGCCAGCAGCGCGCCCGGGACATTAGACGTCCTGACTTTC
CDR3 protein: CASSAPGTLDVLTF

clone size: .
V gene: TRBV12-3/TRBV12-4
D gene: TRBD2
J gene: TRBJ2-7
CDR3 DNA: TGTGCCAGCAGGGGGGGGTCCTACGAGCAGTACTTC
CDR3 protein: CASRGGSYEQYF

clone size: once
V gene: TRBV9
D gene: TRBD2
J gene: TRBJ2-4
CDR3 DNA: TGTGCCAGCAGCGCCCGGACTAGCGGGGGTTACATTCAGTACTTC
CDR3 protein: CASSARTSGGYIQYF

clone size: .
V gene: TRBV5-4
D gene: .
J gene: TRBJ1-2
CDR3 DNA: TGTGCCAGCAGCATATTGCTCGTGGCGGCCCCTTATGGCTACACCTTC
CDR3 protein: CASSILLVAAPYGYTF

clone size: .
V gene: TRBV7-2
D gene: .
J gene: TRBJ2-7
CDR3 DNA: TGTGCCAGCAGCTACCAGGGGTTCCCTTACGAGCAGTACTTC
CDR3 protein: CASSYQGFPYEQYF

clone size: .
V gene: TRBV3-1/TRBV3-2
D gene: TRBD2
J gene: TRBJ2-1
CDR3 DNA: TGTGCCAGCAGCCAAGGGGCGGGGGGGTACAATGAGCAGTTCTTC
CDR3 protein: CASSQGAGGYNEQFF